In this sample, the clone carrying this T cell receptor (beta chain) turned up many times. Its antigen remains unknown. Per the authors' pipeline: CDR3 differences across clinicopathological groups were used to build a distant-metastasis classifier for papillary thyroid cancer. TCRdb reprocessed the PCR reads via MiXCR. TCRdb, rather than the study authors, made the V and J calls. The sample contains 6,000 to 8,500 clones, roughly 3% of which appear only once. Patients were all untreated before their thyroid surgery. The data belong to a study of metastatic and nonmetastatic thyroid tumors. The overall study: Blood and tumor or nodule tissue repertoires from malignant and benign thyroid patients were compared.

Germline V lookup: CDR1 LGHDT, CDR2 YNNKEL (reference sequence). Trimming stripped 2 bases from V and 2 bases from J, with 9 bases between. CDR3 length equals 15 residues. Study conclusions and caveats: Reportedly, malignant thyroid tumors had significantly higher TCR beta diversity than benign nodules, in blood and tumor.

The sample was tumor tissue. The clonotype originates from a female donor with papillary thyroid cancer or a benign thyroid nodule (not recorded which). Some clones in this sample may be carry-over from other donors' samples. This chain uses TRBV3-1 with TRBJ2-2; unclear D gene. CDR3: CASSQPVRNTGELFF. In DNA, the CDR3 is TGTGCCAGCAGCCAACCGGTTCGCAACACCGGGGAGCTGTTTTTT.